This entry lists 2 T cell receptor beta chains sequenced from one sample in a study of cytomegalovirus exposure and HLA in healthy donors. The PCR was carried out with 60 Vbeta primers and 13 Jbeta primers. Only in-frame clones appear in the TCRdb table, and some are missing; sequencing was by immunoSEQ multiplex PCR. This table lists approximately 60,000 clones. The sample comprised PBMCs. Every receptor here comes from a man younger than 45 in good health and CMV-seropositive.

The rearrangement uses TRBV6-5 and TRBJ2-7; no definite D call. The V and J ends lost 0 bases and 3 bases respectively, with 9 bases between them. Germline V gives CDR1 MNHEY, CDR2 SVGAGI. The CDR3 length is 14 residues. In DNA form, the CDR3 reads TGTGCCAGCAGTTACTCGGGCCTGGGCTACGAGCAGTACTTC. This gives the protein CASSYSGLGYEQYF.

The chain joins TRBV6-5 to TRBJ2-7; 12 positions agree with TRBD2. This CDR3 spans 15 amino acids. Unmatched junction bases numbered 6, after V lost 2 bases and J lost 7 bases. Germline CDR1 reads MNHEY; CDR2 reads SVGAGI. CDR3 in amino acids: CASSYLLAGGGEQYF. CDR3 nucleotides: TGTGCCAGCAGTTACCTTCTAGCGGGAGGGGGAGAGCAGTACTTC.